The clone carrying this T cell receptor (beta chain) was picked up many times. Its antigen is still unknown. Amplified regions were TCR beta CDR3 sequences from RNA transcripts. TCR CDR3 regions were first amplified by RT-PCR with HTBI primers. TCRdb redid the calling of the multiplex PCR reads with MiXCR, one entry per CDR3 protein. The sample shows about 740,000 distinct CDR3 sequences, 11% to 15% of them seen only once. The entry originates in a study of T cells in Graves' hyperthyroidism and ophthalmopathy. Study-wide points: Blood also showed most of the thyroid clonotypes that were expanded above 0.001.

From germline, CDR1 is ENHRY and CDR2 SYGVKD. V lost 8 bases, J lost 0 bases, and 5 bases stayed unmatched. This CDR3 contains 14 residues. The sequence was obtained from a woman aged 18-29 years with Graves' hyperthyroidism. Material: blood. This rearrangement joins TRBV10-3 to TRBJ2-7; 9 bases match TRBD2. The CDR3 loop is CAIGDSGSSYEQYF. CDR3 bases: TGTGCCATCGGGGATAGCGGGAGCTCCTACGAGCAGTACTTC.